The 17 T cell receptor beta chains listed next were all sequenced from one sample in a study of cytomegalovirus exposure and HLA in healthy donors. The PCR had 60 Vbeta and 13 Jbeta primers. Generated by immunoSEQ multiplex PCR, the TCRdb table keeps only in-frame clones and is missing some. The table has 150,000 to 200,000 clones, around 81% seen once. The specimen sequenced was PBMCs. Every receptor here comes from a woman aged 25 to 39 in good health and CMV-seronegative.

This chain connects TRBV6-5 to TRBJ1-3, with 8 bases aligning to TRBD1. This CDR3 comprises 13 residues. V dropped 10 bases and J dropped 4; count of bases not matched to a gene: 6. Germline V gene lookup returns CDR1 MNHEY and CDR2 SVGAGI. The CDR3 region has the DNA TGTGCCACCTCCCGGGACAGGGGAAACACCATATATTTT. Translated: CATSRDRGNTIYF.

The J gene is TRBJ2-2, the V gene TRBV2; 8 bases map to TRBD2. Losses at the gene ends were 8 bases for V and 5 bases for J; bases not matched to a gene: 7. The CDR3 contains 14 residues. CDR1 is SNHLY and CDR2 is FYNNEI in the germline V gene. This CDR3 is CASYSGGVTGELFF. The CDR3 bases are TGTGCCAGCTACTCGGGAGGGGTAACCGGGGAGCTGTTTTTT.

This clone occurred once. The chain carries TRBV13 and TRBJ2-1; 7 bases line up with TRBD2. Trimming took 11 bases from V and 0 from J; bases not matched to a gene: 7. The CDR3 is 14 amino acids. CDR1 is PRHDT and CDR2 is FYEKMQ in the germline V gene (reference sequence). The DNA of the CDR3 is TGTGCCTGCACAAGCGGGATCTCCTACAATGAGCAGTTCTTC. Amino acids: CACTSGISYNEQFF.

In nucleotides, the CDR3 is TGCAGCGTTGTCATCGGGACAGGGAACACCGGGGAGCTGTTTTTT. This codes for CSVVIGTGNTGELFF. V is TRBV29-1 and J is TRBJ2-2; 8 bases line up with TRBD1. Germline CDR1 is SQVTM and CDR2 is ANQGSEA. The V gene end was trimmed by 4 bases and the J gene end by 1 base; junction bases not matched to a gene: 5. This CDR3 has 15 amino acids.

The V gene is TRBV14, the J gene TRBJ1-4; a weak D match, TRBD1 (6 bases). This CDR3 is built from 13 residues. Germline CDR1 and CDR2: SGHDN and FVKESK. V was shortened by 2 bases and J by 16 bases, with 17 bases between the two germline ends. DNA of the CDR3: TGTGCCAGCAGCCAAACCCGAGGGGGTCTGGAGTTTTTT. This encodes CASSQTRGGLEFF.

This rearrangement joins TRBV7-9 to TRBJ1-4, with 9 bases matching TRBD1. The J segment lost 1 base and the V segment lost 5 bases, leaving 5 bases of the junction unmatched. Germline CDR1 SEHNR, CDR2 FQNEAQ (reference sequence). The CDR3 extends over 16 amino acids. CDR3 region: CASSGPGQGTNEKLFF. CDR3 DNA sequence: TGTGCCAGCAGCGGTCCGGGACAGGGAACTAATGAAAAACTGTTTTTT.

In DNA form, the CDR3 reads TGCGCCAGCAGTCGGAACCCGGGACTCGGGTCCCCCTACGAGCAGTACTTC. Encoded protein: CASSRNPGLGSPYEQYF. The V call is TRBV23-1, the J call TRBJ2-7; D possibly corresponds to TRBD2 (6 bases). TRBV23-1 is known as an ORF, though its function is uncertain. The CDR3 runs 17 residues. Trimming took 4 bases from V and 2 from J, leaving 21 bases between them.

V is TRBV2 and J is TRBJ2-5; 13 nucleotides line up with TRBD2. The CDR3 is 20 amino acids. The V gene end was trimmed by 3 bases and the J gene end by 0 bases; junction bases not matched to a gene: 13. Germline V gives CDR1 SNHLY, CDR2 FYNNEI. The CDR3 DNA is TGTGCCAGCAGTGATACCCGCAGGAAGACTAGCGGGAGGTACCAAGAGACCCAGTACTTC. Amino acid sequence: CASSDTRRKTSGRYQETQYF. Looking up the rest from reference TRBV2 and TRBJ2-5 gives the full variable domain: EPEVTQTPSHQVTQMGQEVILRCVPISNHLYFYWYRQILGQKVEFLVSFYNNEISEKSEIFDDQFSVERPDGSNFTLKIRSTKLEDSAMYFCASSDTRRKTSGRYQETQYFGPGTRLLVL.

About this clone itself: A read error may produce the germline difference seen at one junction end. The chain recombines TRBV7-2 with TRBJ2-5; 12 bases agree with TRBD2. Germline loops: CDR1 SGHTA, CDR2 FQGNSA. CDR3 size: 15 residues. CDR3 sequence reads: CASRLGLAGPETQYF. The CDR3 region has the DNA TGTGCCAGCAGGTTAGGACTAGCGGGACCGGAGACCCAGTACTTC.

This chain connects TRBV5-1 to TRBJ2-6, with no clear D. The CDR3 runs to 15 residues. V was cut by 4 bases and J by 2 bases, with 10 bases left in between. The germline V gene has CDR1 SGHRS and CDR2 YFSETQ. CDR3 protein: CASSPSLAGANVLTF. The CDR3 coding sequence is TGCGCCAGCAGCCCGAGCCTTGCTGGGGCCAACGTCCTGACTTTC.

This clone is a singleton in its sample. This sequence joins TRBV4-1 and TRBJ2-7, with 8 bases lining up with TRBD1. Germline trimming cut 0 bases from V and 3 bases from J; bases unmatched to any gene: 4. The CDR3 contains 15 residues. Germline V gives CDR1 MGHRA, CDR2 YSYEKL. In DNA, the CDR3 is TGCGCCAGCAGCCAAGATTGGACAGGGTTCTACGAGCAGTACTTC. Its translation: CASSQDWTGFYEQYF.

This sequence joins TRBV5-6 and TRBJ2-2; TRBD2 matches 12 bases. CDR1 is SGHDT and CDR2 is YYEEEE in the germline V gene. V shed 0 bases, J shed 0 bases, and the junction held 3 bases outside the gene matches. This CDR3 has 18 residues. The CDR3 coding sequence is TGTGCCAGCAGCTTGGGTCTAGCGGGAGGGTCGAACACCGGGGAGCTGTTTTTT. Amino acids: CASSLGLAGGSNTGELFF.

The chain couples TRBV7-8 to TRBJ2-5; 9 bases align to TRBD2. This CDR3 comprises 12 residues. V was pared by 1 base and J by 11 bases, with 2 bases of the junction left unmatched. Germline V lookup: CDR1 SGHVS, CDR2 FQNEAQ. Here the CDR3 reads CASSLERGVQYF. In DNA form, the CDR3 reads TGTGCCAGCAGCTTAGAGCGGGGGGTTCAGTACTTC.

V is TRBV29-1 and J is TRBJ2-3; D is undetermined. Germline V gene sequence: CDR1 SQVTM, CDR2 ANQGSEA. The V end lost 5 bases, the J end lost 3 bases, and 6 bases lay between the germline ends. The CDR3 is 11 residues long. CDR3 coding DNA: TGCAGCGTTCAGGAAACAGATACGCAGTATTTT. Residues: CSVQETDTQYF.

The sample holds one count of this clone. This rearrangement joins TRBV27 to TRBJ1-1, with 11 bases aligning to TRBD1. V dropped 4 bases and J dropped 5; count of bases not matched to a gene: 6. The CDR3 has 15 residues. The germline gives CDR1 MNHEY, CDR2 SMNVEV (reference sequence). Written as DNA, the CDR3 is TGTGCCAGCAGTTATCGTAGGGACAGGGGGACTGAAGCTTTCTTT. It is translated as CASSYRRDRGTEAFF.

The rearrangement links TRBV6-1 to TRBJ2-7; TRBD1 might be the D (5 bases). The CDR3 has 12 residues. Germline CDR1 is MNHNS and CDR2 is SASEGT. The V end was cut by 8 bases, the J end by 1 base, with 9 bases between. The chain's CDR3 is CASHTGSYEQYF. CDR3 coding DNA: TGTGCCAGCCACACAGGTTCCTACGAGCAGTACTTC.

V usage is TRBV10-3 and J usage is TRBJ2-2; D is perhaps TRBD2 (5 bases). CDR1 and CDR2 (germline): ENHRY, SYGVKD. V was shortened by 11 bases and J by 1 base, with 11 bases between the two germline ends. CDR3 length: 13 residues. As DNA, the CDR3 is TGTGCCGCCCGTGGACTGAACACCGGGGAGCTGTTTTTT. This encodes CAARGLNTGELFF.